This T cell receptor beta chain originates from a study of blood T cell repertoires in COVID-19. Libraries were prepared by immunoSEQ multiplex PCR; TCRdb keeps only in-frame clonotypes and omits some of them. The data show 200,000 to 250,000 clones, 70% to 90% seen once. Per germline, CDR1 SGHRS and CDR2 YFSETQ. V dropped 4 bases and J dropped 8 bases, with 12 bases sitting between them. This CDR3 contains 12 residues. V gene TRBV5-1 combines with J gene TRBJ1-1, with D maybe TRBD1 (6 bases). This clonotype was obtained from a woman between 35 and 50 years old with acute COVID-19. Specimen: PBMCs or T cells enriched from blood (not recorded which). CDR3 loop: CASSGTGTEAFF. The CDR3 DNA follows: TGCGCCAGCAGCGGAACCGGGACAGAAGCTTTCTTT.